The 32 T cell receptor beta chains presented below share a single source sample, sequenced in a study of shared clonotypes between healthy human individuals. The method was immunoSEQ multiplex PCR; TCRdb's version includes in-frame clones alone and lacks a portion of them. The table lists some 630,000 clones, 72% of them singletons, with about 2% in the top ten. Specimen: memory CD4+ T cells sorted from blood. Specified subset: CD45RA-negative fraction. These receptors originate from a young woman in good health.

V and J are TRBV27 and TRBJ2-1, with 8 bases lining up with TRBD1. J was trimmed by 3 bases and V by 0 bases; bases with no gene match: 7. Germline lookup yields CDR1 MNHEY and CDR2 SMNVEV (reference sequence). The CDR3 spans 17 residues. CDR3: CASSLSGQGWYYNEQFF. CDR3 in DNA: TGTGCCAGCAGTTTATCTGGACAGGGTTGGTACTACAATGAGCAGTTCTTC.

Turning to this clone: Within the sample, other DNA sequences also encode this same CDR3. The chain joins TRBV18 to TRBJ1-5; unclear D gene. Germline V gene sequence: CDR1 KGHSH, CDR2 LQKENI. Between the trimmed V and J ends, which lost 3 bases and 0 bases, there was a span of 9 bases. CDR3 length equals 15 residues. This chain's CDR3 is CASSPRAYSNQPQHF. The CDR3 DNA follows: TGTGCCAGCTCACCCCGGGCATATAGCAATCAGCCCCAGCATTTT. Full variable domain (rest looked up from reference TRBV18 and TRBJ1-5): NAGVMQNPRHLVRRRGQEARLRCSPMKGHSHVYWYRQLPEEGLKFMVYLQKENIIDESGMPKERFSAEFPKEGPSILRIQQVVRGDSAAYFCASSPRAYSNQPQHFGDGTRLSIL.

This clone was observed a single time. The chain joins TRBV5-4 to TRBJ2-7; TRBD2 agrees at 11 bases. Germline V gene sequence: CDR1 SGHNT, CDR2 YYREEE (reference sequence). V lost 0 bases to trimming and J lost 1 base; unmatched junction nucleotides: 12. CDR3 length: 19 residues. DNA for the CDR3: TGTGCCAGCAGCTTGGGGGGACTAGCGGATCGGGGGACGTCCTACGAGCAGTACTTC. It is translated as CASSLGGLADRGTSYEQYF.

This chain connects TRBV28 to TRBJ2-3; 13 nucleotides match TRBD2. Germline V gives CDR1 MDHEN, CDR2 SYDVKM. With V trimmed by 7 bases and J by 1 base, 14 bases remained unmatched. The CDR3 spans 19 residues. CDR3 amino acids: CASINGGLAGVRGTDTQYF. CDR3 coding DNA: TGTGCCAGCATTAATGGTGGACTAGCGGGAGTTCGTGGCACAGATACGCAGTATTTT.

This clone was seen more than once but under ten times. CDR3 residues: CASSQGQGSGNTIYF. The CDR3 DNA sequence: TGCGCCAGCAGCCAGGGACAGGGGTCTGGAAACACCATATATTTT. The gene calls are TRBV4-1 and TRBJ1-3; TRBD1 matches 10 bases. CDR1 and CDR2 from the germline V gene are MGHRA and YSYEKL. The CDR3 length is 15 residues. V shed 3 bases, J shed 1 base, and the junction held 0 bases outside the gene matches.

The chain has TRBV5-4 and TRBJ1-5; TRBD1 agrees at 8 bases. The germline V gene has CDR1 SGHNT and CDR2 YYREEE (reference sequence). The V segment lost 4 bases and the J segment 4 bases; nucleotides outside the gene matches: 1. The CDR3 length is 13 residues. This CDR3 is CASSRDRNQPQHF. The CDR3 coding sequence is TGTGCCAGCAGCCGGGACAGGAATCAGCCCCAGCATTTT.

The J gene is TRBJ2-2, the V gene TRBV11-2; weak D call: TRBD2 (6 bases). V lost 8 bases and J lost 2, with 15 bases in between. In germline, CDR1 is SGHAT, CDR2 FQNNGV. The CDR3 covers 15 residues. Here the CDR3 reads CASGARDLNTGELFF. CDR3 DNA sequence: TGTGCCAGCGGAGCCCGGGACTTAAACACCGGGGAGCTGTTTTTT.

In its sample, this clone was seen many times. Other DNA sequences from this sample encode an identical CDR3 as well. The chain links TRBV2 to TRBJ2-6; D perhaps matches TRBD2 (5 bases). Germline CDR1 reads SNHLY; CDR2 reads FYNNEI. The CDR3 is made up of 15 amino acids. Trimming pared 5 bases from V and 0 bases from J, leaving 8 bases between. The CDR3 DNA is TGTGCCAGCAGTCGGGATTTCTCTGGGGCCAACGTCCTGACTTTC. Its protein is CASSRDFSGANVLTF. The entire variable domain, with the rest obtained from reference TRBV2 and TRBJ2-6, is as follows: EPEVTQTPSHQVTQMGQEVILRCVPISNHLYFYWYRQILGQKVEFLVSFYNNEISEKSEIFDDQFSVERPDGSNFTLKIRSTKLEDSAMYFCASSRDFSGANVLTFGAGSRLTVL.

This clone was observed a handful of times. Other nucleotide sequences from this sample produce the same CDR3. The chain employs TRBV10-1 and TRBJ1-5; D not certain. Germline-derived CDR1 and CDR2 are WNHNN and SYGVQD (reference sequence). The V gene lost 0 bases and the J gene lost 7 bases, with 7 bases spanning the gap. The CDR3 has 13 amino acids. CDR3 protein: CASSESGAQPQHF. The CDR3 region has the DNA TGCGCCAGCAGTGAGTCGGGAGCGCAGCCCCAGCATTTT.

The V gene is TRBV2, the J gene TRBJ2-7; TRBD1 or TRBD2 may be the D gene (5 bases each). Germline V CDR1 and CDR2: SNHLY, FYNNEI. V was shortened by 8 bases and J by 3 bases, with 11 bases between the two germline ends. The CDR3 runs to 12 residues. CDR3 protein: CASQGASYEQYF. CDR3 in DNA: TGTGCCAGCCAGGGAGCCAGCTACGAGCAGTACTTC.

The chain combines TRBV5-1 with TRBJ2-5; D is possibly TRBD2 (5 bases). Trimming left V 0 bases short and J 5 bases short, with 14 bases between. CDR1 SGHRS and CDR2 YFSETQ come from the germline V gene. The CDR3 sequence is 15 residues long. CDR3 bases: TGCGCCAGCAGCTTGGTGGCCCAGAGGGAGGAGACCCAGTACTTC. The encoded protein is CASSLVAQREETQYF.

This sequence joins TRBV2 and TRBJ1-5, with 9 bases identical to TRBD1. The V gene end was trimmed by 7 bases and the J gene end by 3 bases; junction bases not matched to a gene: 7. Germline V gene data show CDR1 as SNHLY and CDR2 as FYNNEI. The CDR3 has 15 amino acids. Written as DNA, the CDR3 is TGTGCCAGCAAATCGGACAGGGGAATCAATCAGCCCCAGCATTTT. The encoded protein is CASKSDRGINQPQHF.

This clone was seen more than once but under ten times. The rearrangement uses TRBV5-5 and TRBJ2-7; D gene unclear. This CDR3 spans 15 amino acids. Germline lookup yields CDR1 SGHKS and CDR2 YYEKEE (reference sequence). Trimming took 0 bases from V and 5 from J, leaving 15 bases between them. This CDR3 is CASSLELGLWDEQYF. The CDR3 region has the DNA TGTGCCAGCAGCTTGGAGTTGGGTCTATGGGACGAGCAGTACTTC. Combining the CDR3 with reference TRBV5-5 and TRBJ2-7 gives the whole variable domain DAGVTQSPTHLIKTRGQQVTLRCSPISGHKSVSWYQQVLGQGPQFIFQYYEKEERGRGNFPDRFSARQFPNYSSELNVNALLLGDSALYLCASSLELGLWDEQYFGPGTRLTVT.

The chain carries TRBV6-5 and TRBJ1-4; D perhaps matches TRBD1 (5 bases). Germline V gene lookup returns CDR1 MNHEY and CDR2 SVGAGI. Trimming took off 0 bases at V and 12 bases at J, with 14 bases between the two ends. The CDR3 runs to 14 residues. The CDR3 sequence is CASSYSGGGTELFF. CDR3 sequence (DNA): TGTGCCAGCAGTTACTCGGGGGGAGGCACTGAACTGTTTTTT.

The V gene is TRBV6-6, the J gene TRBJ2-7, with D possibly TRBD2 on 6 matching bases. This CDR3 has 15 residues. V was clipped by 7 bases and J by 1 base, with 17 bases between them. CDR1 is MNHNY and CDR2 is SVGAGI in the germline V gene (reference sequence). DNA for the CDR3: TGTGCCAGCAAAAACCGGGACGGACTATCCTACGAGCAGTACTTC. It codes for CASKNRDGLSYEQYF.

The chain couples TRBV28 to TRBJ1-2, with D unclear. Germline V lookup: CDR1 MDHEN, CDR2 SYDVKM. Trimming took 4 bases from V and 4 from J, leaving 13 bases between them. The length of the CDR3 is 14 residues. CDR3 region: CASSYGGTSYGYTF. CDR3 sequence (DNA): TGTGCCAGCAGTTACGGTGGAACAAGCTATGGCTACACCTTC.

This clone has a single count. The CDR3 protein is CASSSGTGGAETQYF. Here the CDR3 DNA reads TGCGCCAGCAGCTCCGGGACAGGGGGTGCAGAGACCCAGTACTTC. The V call is TRBV5-1, the J call TRBJ2-5, with 11 bases lining up with TRBD1. Germline CDR1 is SGHRS and CDR2 is YFSETQ. V shed 3 bases and J 4 bases; nucleotides not matched to a gene: 5. CDR3 size: 15 residues. The full variable domain, rest sourced from reference TRBV5-1 and TRBJ2-5, is KAGVTQTPRYLIKTRGQQVTLSCSPISGHRSVSWYQQTPGQGLQFLFEYFSETQRNKGNFPGRFSGRQFSNSRSEMNVSTLELGDSALYLCASSSGTGGAETQYFGPGTRLLVL.

The CDR3 spells CASSTGEQFF. CDR3 DNA sequence: TGTGCCAGCAGCACCGGAGAGCAGTTCTTC. The chain links TRBV11-2 to TRBJ2-1; no clear D. Trimming stripped 5 bases from V and 10 bases from J, with 6 bases between. Germline V gives CDR1 SGHAT, CDR2 FQNNGV. This CDR3 is built from 10 residues.

The chain joins TRBV15 to TRBJ1-1; D remains unclear. The CDR3 contains 15 residues. V shed 1 base and J shed 0 bases, with 9 bases lying between them. Germline lookup yields CDR1 LNHNV and CDR2 YYDKDF (reference sequence). CDR3 nucleotide sequence: TGTGCCACCAGCAGAGGTCCGGGGATGAACACTGAAGCTTTCTTT. It codes for CATSRGPGMNTEAFF.

This clone was seen only once. The V and J genes are TRBV18 and TRBJ2-1; 7 bases align to TRBD1. V gave up 3 bases and J gave up 7 bases; unmatched junction bases: 9. The CDR3 consists of 15 residues. The V gene's germline CDR1 is KGHSH and CDR2 LQKENI. The CDR3 DNA reads as TGTGCCAGCTCACCCCAGGGGACAGCCGAGAATGAGCAGTTCTTC. This codes for CASSPQGTAENEQFF. Variable domain in full (rest from reference TRBV18 and TRBJ2-1): NAGVMQNPRHLVRRRGQEARLRCSPMKGHSHVYWYRQLPEEGLKFMVYLQKENIIDESGMPKERFSAEFPKEGPSILRIQQVVRGDSAAYFCASSPQGTAENEQFFGPGTRLTVL.

The CDR3 DNA sequence: TGTGCCAGCTCACCCACGACGGGCACAGGGGGGCAAGAGACCCAGTACTTC. Translated: CASSPTTGTGGQETQYF. This sequence joins TRBV18 and TRBJ2-5; 8 bases agree with TRBD1. The germline gives CDR1 KGHSH, CDR2 LQKENI. V shed 3 bases and J 2 bases; nucleotides not matched to a gene: 11. This CDR3 comprises 17 residues.

The table lists this clone with a few counts. This sequence joins TRBV11-2 and TRBJ2-7; TRBD1 or TRBD2 may be the D gene (5 bases each). The germline V gene has CDR1 SGHAT and CDR2 FQNNGV. With 6 bases removed from V and 0 bases from J, the gap between germline ends came to 12 bases. CDR3 length: 14 amino acids. The chain's CDR3 is CASSLGRNSYEQYF. The CDR3 nucleotides are TGTGCCAGCAGTTTGGGACGTAACTCCTACGAGCAGTACTTC.

This clone was detected only once. J is TRBJ1-2 and V is TRBV28; D possibly corresponds to TRBD1 (5 bases). Germline assignment: CDR1 MDHEN and CDR2 SYDVKM. With 6 bases removed from V and 0 bases from J, the gap between germline ends came to 14 bases. The CDR3 covers 15 residues. The CDR3 bases are TGTGCCAGCAGCATACACGGGACGGCTAACTATGGCTACACCTTC. As protein: CASSIHGTANYGYTF.

J is TRBJ2-7 and V is TRBV5-5; 9 bases agree with TRBD2. The junction had 3 bases not matched to a gene; V was cut back by 1 base and J by 1 base. In germline, CDR1 is SGHKS, CDR2 YYEKEE (reference sequence). This CDR3 contains 15 residues. The CDR3 region has the DNA TGTGCCAGCAGCTTGTTAACTAGCGGGTCCTACGAGCAGTACTTC. Protein sequence: CASSLLTSGSYEQYF.

The V call is TRBV5-4, the J call TRBJ1-2, with TRBD1 as a possible D gene (5 bases). The CDR3 sequence is 14 residues long. V lost 3 bases and J lost 4, with 13 bases in between. The germline gives CDR1 SGHNT, CDR2 YYREEE (reference sequence). The CDR3 DNA reads TGTGCCAGCAGCTCCCGGGGTAGGGGCTATGGCTACACCTTC. Translated, it gives CASSSRGRGYGYTF.

This clone has only a few counts. The rearrangement uses TRBV18 and TRBJ1-4; 8 bases line up with TRBD1. J was trimmed by 8 bases and V by 0 bases; bases with no gene match: 14. CDR1 and CDR2 (germline): KGHSH, LQKENI. The CDR3 runs to 18 residues. The CDR3 DNA follows: TGTGCCAGCTCACCACCGAATTCAGGGGGCGGGGACGGCGAAAAACTGTTTTTT. Translated: CASSPPNSGGGDGEKLFF.

The chain is built from TRBV18 and TRBJ1-1; D gene uncertain. The CDR3 is 14 residues long. Trimming took off 6 bases at V and 0 bases at J, with 11 bases between the two ends. The germline CDR1 and CDR2 sequences are KGHSH and LQKENI. As DNA, the CDR3 is TGTGCCAGCTCGCAATCCAATATGAACACTGAAGCTTTCTTT. Its translation: CASSQSNMNTEAFF.

This chain connects TRBV9 to TRBJ1-5; TRBD1 agrees at 8 bases. After removal of 2 bases from V and 3 bases from J, the junction contained 4 bases not matched to a gene. This CDR3 is built from 15 residues. CDR1 and CDR2 from the germline V gene are SGDLS and YYNGEE. The CDR3 DNA sequence: TGTGCCAGCAGCGTTGGACAGGGAACCAATCAGCCCCAGCATTTT. As protein: CASSVGQGTNQPQHF.

The chain uses TRBV7-8 and TRBJ2-5, with no clear D. The last part of the DNA fits TRBJ2-7 better; the J call may be wrong. Germline V gene lookup returns CDR1 SGHVS and CDR2 FQNEAQ. The CDR3 consists of 13 residues. Written as DNA, the CDR3 is TGTGCCAGCAGCAGAACGAGCTCCTACGAGCAGTACTTC. Its protein is CASSRTSSYEQYF.

This clone appeared a few times. The chain recombines TRBV7-9 with TRBJ2-2; the D gene is possibly TRBD2 (6 bases). Germline V gene data show CDR1 as SEHNR and CDR2 as FQNEAQ (reference sequence). V was trimmed by 5 bases and J by 6 bases, leaving 16 bases between them. This CDR3 has 15 amino acids. This chain's CDR3 is CASSRAGGVPGELFF. CDR3 sequence (DNA): TGTGCCAGCAGCCGAGCGGGCGGGGTGCCCGGGGAGCTGTTTTTT.

This chain uses TRBV7-2 with TRBJ2-3, with TRBD2 matching over 14 bases. CDR1 is SGHTA, CDR2 FQGNSA, per germline. Trimming cost V 5 bases and J 5 bases; bases outside gene matches: 6. The CDR3 spans 16 residues. This CDR3 is CASSDGLAGGRDTQYF. The CDR3, as DNA: TGTGCCAGCAGCGACGGACTAGCGGGAGGTAGAGATACGCAGTATTTT.

This chain connects TRBV5-4 to TRBJ2-3; D is possibly TRBD1 or TRBD2 (5 bases each). This CDR3 is 16 amino acids long. Deletions cut 2 bases from V and 6 bases from J, with 19 bases between. Looked up from germline, CDR1 is SGHNT and CDR2 is YYREEE (reference sequence). DNA for the CDR3: TGTGCCAGCAGCTTCCCCGGCAGAGGGGCTTTTGATACGCAGTATTTT. This sequence encodes CASSFPGRGAFDTQYF.